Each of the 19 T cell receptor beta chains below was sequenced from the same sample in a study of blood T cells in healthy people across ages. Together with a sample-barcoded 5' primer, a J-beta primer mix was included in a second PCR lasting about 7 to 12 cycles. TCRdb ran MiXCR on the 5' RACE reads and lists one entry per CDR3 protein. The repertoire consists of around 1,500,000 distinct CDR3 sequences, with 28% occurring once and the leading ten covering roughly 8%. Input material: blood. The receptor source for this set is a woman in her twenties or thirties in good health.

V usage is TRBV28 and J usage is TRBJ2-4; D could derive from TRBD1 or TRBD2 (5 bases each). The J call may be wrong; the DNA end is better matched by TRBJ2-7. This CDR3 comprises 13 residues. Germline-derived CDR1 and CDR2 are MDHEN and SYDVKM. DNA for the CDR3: TGTGCCAGCAGTTTCTCTCCGGGACACGAGCAGTACTTC. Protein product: CASSFSPGHEQYF.

CDR3 DNA: TGTGCCAGCAGGGGGACTAGCGGATACAATGAGCAGTACTTC. Translated: CASRGTSGYNEQYF. The chain recombines TRBV3-1 with TRBJ2-4, with TRBD2 identical over 11 bases. The V gene end was trimmed by 6 bases and the J gene end by 13 bases; junction bases not matched to a gene: 11. CDR3 size: 14 residues. The V gene's germline CDR1 is LGHDT and CDR2 YNNKEL (reference sequence). Combining the CDR3 with reference TRBV3-1 and TRBJ2-4 gives the whole variable domain DTAVSQTPKYLVTQMGNDKSIKCEQNLGHDTMYWYKQDSKKFLKIMFSYNNKELIINETVPNRFSPKSPDKAHLNLHINSLELGDSAVYFCASRGTSGYNEQYFGAGTRLSVL.

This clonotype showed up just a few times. The CDR3 here is CSVTDSADYGYTF. The CDR3 region has the DNA TGCAGCGTGACCGACAGCGCTGACTATGGCTACACCTTC. The chain employs TRBV29-1 and TRBJ1-2; D possibly corresponds to TRBD1 (5 bases). Looked up from germline, CDR1 is SQVTM and CDR2 is ANQGSEA. CDR3 length: 13 residues. Trimming left V 6 bases short and J 3 bases short, with 14 bases between.

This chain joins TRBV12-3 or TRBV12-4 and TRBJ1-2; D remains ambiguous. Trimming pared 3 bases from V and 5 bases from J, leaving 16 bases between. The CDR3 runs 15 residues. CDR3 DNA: TGTGCCAGCAGTTTCGCCGGGCCCGAGAAATATGGCTACACCTTC. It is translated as CASSFAGPEKYGYTF.

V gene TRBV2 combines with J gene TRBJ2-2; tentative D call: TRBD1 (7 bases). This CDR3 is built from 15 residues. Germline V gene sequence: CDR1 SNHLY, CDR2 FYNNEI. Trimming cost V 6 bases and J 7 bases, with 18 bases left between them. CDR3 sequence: CASRYIQGRGGELFF. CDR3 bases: TGTGCCAGCAGATATATACAGGGGCGGGGCGGGGAGCTGTTTTTT.

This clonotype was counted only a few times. The CDR3 sequence: CAWSEELAGVGDTQYF. The CDR3 coding sequence is TGTGCCTGGAGTGAGGAACTAGCGGGAGTGGGGGATACGCAGTATTTT. The V gene is TRBV30, the J gene TRBJ2-3; 11 bases agree with TRBD2. The CDR3 runs 16 residues. CDR1 is GTSNPN, CDR2 SVGIG, per germline (reference sequence). With V trimmed by 1 base and J by 6 bases, 9 bases remained unmatched.

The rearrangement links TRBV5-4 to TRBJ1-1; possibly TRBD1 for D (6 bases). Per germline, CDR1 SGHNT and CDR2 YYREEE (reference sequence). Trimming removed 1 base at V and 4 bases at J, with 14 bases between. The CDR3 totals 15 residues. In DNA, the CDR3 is TGTGCCAGCAGCTTGCGGCTCAACAGGGTCACTGAAGCTTTCTTT. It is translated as CASSLRLNRVTEAFF. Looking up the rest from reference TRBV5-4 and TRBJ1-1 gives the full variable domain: ETGVTQSPTHLIKTRGQQVTLRCSSQSGHNTVSWYQQALGQGPQFIFQYYREEENGRGNFPPRFSGLQFPNYSSELNVNALELDDSALYLCASSLRLNRVTEAFFGQGTRLTVV.

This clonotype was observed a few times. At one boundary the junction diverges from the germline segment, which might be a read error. The CDR3 protein is CASSRTSPQETRYF. CDR3 bases: TGTGCCAGCAGCCGGACTAGCCCCCAAGAGACCCGGTACTTC. The chain couples TRBV3-1 to TRBJ2-5; 8 bases line up with TRBD2. The germline V gene has CDR1 LGHDT and CDR2 YNNKEL (reference sequence). The CDR3 contains 14 residues.

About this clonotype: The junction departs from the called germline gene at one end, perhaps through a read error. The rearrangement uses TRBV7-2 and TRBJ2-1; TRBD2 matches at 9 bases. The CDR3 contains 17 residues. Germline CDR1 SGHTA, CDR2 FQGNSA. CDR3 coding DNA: TGTGCCAGCAGCTTAGTTGGTAGCGGGGGTACCTACAATGAGCACTTCTTC. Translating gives CASSLVGSGGTYNEHFF.

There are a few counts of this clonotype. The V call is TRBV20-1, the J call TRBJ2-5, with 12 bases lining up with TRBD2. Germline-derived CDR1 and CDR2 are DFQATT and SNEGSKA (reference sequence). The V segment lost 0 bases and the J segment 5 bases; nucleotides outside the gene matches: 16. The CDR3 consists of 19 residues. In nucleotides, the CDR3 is TGCAGTGCTAGAGATATAAGGCGGCTAGCGGGAGGGCCGAGGGAGACCCAGTACTTC. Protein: CSARDIRRLAGGPRETQYF.

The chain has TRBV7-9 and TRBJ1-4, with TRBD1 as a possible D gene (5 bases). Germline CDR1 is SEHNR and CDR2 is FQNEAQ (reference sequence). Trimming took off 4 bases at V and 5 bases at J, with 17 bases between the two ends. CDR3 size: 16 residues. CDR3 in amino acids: CASSSPIRDQNEKLFF. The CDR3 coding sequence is TGTGCCAGCAGCTCCCCCATCCGGGACCAAAATGAAAAACTGTTTTTT.

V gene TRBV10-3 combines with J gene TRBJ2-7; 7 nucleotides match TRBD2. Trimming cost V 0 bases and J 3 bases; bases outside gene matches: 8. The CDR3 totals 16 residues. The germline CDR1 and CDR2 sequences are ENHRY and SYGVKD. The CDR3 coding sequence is TGTGCCATCAGTGAGTCGGACGGGAGGTTCGTCTACGAGCAGTACTTC. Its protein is CAISESDGRFVYEQYF.

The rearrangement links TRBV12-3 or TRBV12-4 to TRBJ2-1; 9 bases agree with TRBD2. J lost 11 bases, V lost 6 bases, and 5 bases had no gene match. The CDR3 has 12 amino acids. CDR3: CASRGLADQQFF. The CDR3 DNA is TGTGCCAGCAGGGGACTAGCAGATCAGCAGTTCTTC.

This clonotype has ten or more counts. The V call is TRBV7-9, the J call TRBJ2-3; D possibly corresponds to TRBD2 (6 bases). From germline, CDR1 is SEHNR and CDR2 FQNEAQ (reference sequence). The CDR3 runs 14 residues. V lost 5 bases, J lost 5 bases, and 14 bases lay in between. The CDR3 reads CASSDPRAGDTQYF. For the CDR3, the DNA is TGTGCCAGCAGCGATCCGAGAGCGGGAGATACGCAGTATTTT.

CDR3 nucleotide sequence: TGCGCCAGCAGCCAAGGCAGGGCCCCGGGCAATGAGCAGTTCTTC. Translation: CASSQGRAPGNEQFF. This chain joins TRBV4-1 and TRBJ2-1, with D maybe TRBD1 (5 bases). Trimming cost V 1 base and J 6 bases, with 13 bases left between them. CDR1 MGHRA and CDR2 YSYEKL come from the germline V gene. The CDR3 is made up of 15 amino acids.

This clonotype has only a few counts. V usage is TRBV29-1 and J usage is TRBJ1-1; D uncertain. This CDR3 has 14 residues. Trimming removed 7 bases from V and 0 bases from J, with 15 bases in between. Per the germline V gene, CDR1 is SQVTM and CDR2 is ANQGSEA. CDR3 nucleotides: TGCAGCGCCGTTGGAGAAATCATGAACACTGAAGCTTTCTTT. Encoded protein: CSAVGEIMNTEAFF.

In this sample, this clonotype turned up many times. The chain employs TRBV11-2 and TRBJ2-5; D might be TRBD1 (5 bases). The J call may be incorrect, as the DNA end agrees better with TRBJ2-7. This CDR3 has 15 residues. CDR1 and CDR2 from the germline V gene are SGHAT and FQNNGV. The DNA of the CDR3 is TGTGCCAGCAGCTTAGAACCCGGCAGGGAAGGCGAGCAGTACTTC. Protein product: CASSLEPGREGEQYF.

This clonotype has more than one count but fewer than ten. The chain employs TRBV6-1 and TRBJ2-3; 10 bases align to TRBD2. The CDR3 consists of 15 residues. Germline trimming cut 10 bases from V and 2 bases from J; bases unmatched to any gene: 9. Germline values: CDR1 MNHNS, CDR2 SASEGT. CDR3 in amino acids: CATHKLAGYTDTQYF. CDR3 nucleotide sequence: TGTGCCACGCACAAACTAGCGGGGTACACAGATACGCAGTATTTT.

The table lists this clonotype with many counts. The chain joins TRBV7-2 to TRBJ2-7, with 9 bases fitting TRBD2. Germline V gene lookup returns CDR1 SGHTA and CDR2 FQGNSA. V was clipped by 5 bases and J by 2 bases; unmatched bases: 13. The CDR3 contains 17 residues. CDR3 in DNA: TGTGCCAGCAGCCCGCAGACCGGGACTAGCAGAACCTACGAGCAGTACTTC. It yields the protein CASSPQTGTSRTYEQYF.